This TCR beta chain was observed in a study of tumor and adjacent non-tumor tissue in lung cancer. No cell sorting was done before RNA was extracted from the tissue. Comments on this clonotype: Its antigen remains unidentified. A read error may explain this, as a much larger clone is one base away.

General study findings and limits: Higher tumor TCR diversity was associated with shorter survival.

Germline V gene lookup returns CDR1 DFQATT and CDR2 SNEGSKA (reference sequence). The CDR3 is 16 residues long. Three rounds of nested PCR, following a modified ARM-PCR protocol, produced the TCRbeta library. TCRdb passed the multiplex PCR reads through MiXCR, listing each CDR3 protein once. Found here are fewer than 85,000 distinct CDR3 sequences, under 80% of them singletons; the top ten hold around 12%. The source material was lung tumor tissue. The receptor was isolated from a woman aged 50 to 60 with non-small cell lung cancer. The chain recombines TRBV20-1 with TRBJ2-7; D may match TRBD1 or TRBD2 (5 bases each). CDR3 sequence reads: CSTREGTRPAIHEQYF. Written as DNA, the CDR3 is TGCAGTACTAGAGAAGGGACCCGACCGGCAATCCACGAGCAGTACTTC.